The next 27 T cell receptor beta chains were all read from a single sample in a study of technical replicates of blood from a few donors. Sequencing was performed with immunoSEQ multiplex PCR; in TCRdb, only in-frame clones are kept and a portion is missing. In the table there are 75,000 to 90,000 clones, roughly 93% of which are singletons. Sequencing was performed on T cells isolated from PBMCs. Receptors originate from a human donor in good health.

This clone was seen a few times. The V call is TRBV19, the J call TRBJ1-5, with a possible D match to TRBD1 (6 bases). CDR1 and CDR2 (germline): LNHDA, SQIVND (reference sequence). V lost 9 bases to trimming and J lost 3 bases, with 18 bases between them. This CDR3 region has 15 residues. The CDR3 DNA reads as TGTGCCAGCGGGAACAGGGCTGTGGACAATCAGCCCCAGCATTTT. This translates into CASGNRAVDNQPQHF.

The chain uses TRBV4-1 and TRBJ2-7; D is ambiguous. V shed 3 bases and J shed 5 bases, with 14 bases lying between them. CDR1 MGHRA and CDR2 YSYEKL come from the germline V gene. The CDR3 totals 14 residues. CDR3 DNA: TGCGCCAGCAGCCACATCGAGGTAAAGGACGAGCAGTACTTC. Its translation: CASSHIEVKDEQYF.

The chain couples TRBV6-4 to TRBJ2-3; 7 bases are a match to TRBD2. Germline V lookup: CDR1 MRHNA, CDR2 SNTAGT. The trim removed 2 bases at V and 0 bases at J, leaving 2 bases unmatched. This CDR3 region has 15 residues. The CDR3 bases are TGTGCCAGCAGTGACCGGGAGGCGAGCACAGATACGCAGTATTTT. Translated: CASSDREASTDTQYF.

In nucleotides, the CDR3 is TGCGCCAGCAGCGCGTCTAGCGCGAACACCGGGGAGCTGTTTTTT. Translation: CASSASSANTGELFF. The V call is TRBV5-1, the J call TRBJ2-2; tentatively, D is TRBD2 (6 bases). The CDR3 covers 15 residues. Trimming took 4 bases from V and 0 from J, leaving 10 bases between them. In germline, CDR1 is SGHRS, CDR2 YFSETQ.

The rearrangement links TRBV12-5 to TRBJ2-5; 8 nucleotides agree with TRBD2. Germline assignment: CDR1 LGHNT and CDR2 FRNRAP. The trim removed 1 base at V and 3 bases at J, leaving 4 bases unmatched. This CDR3 comprises 15 residues. This CDR3 is CASGLETRGEETQYF. As DNA, the CDR3 is TGTGCTAGTGGTTTGGAAACGCGGGGGGAAGAGACCCAGTACTTC.

In DNA, the CDR3 is TGTGCCAGCAGAAGGGGGGGAGCGGGCTTCACAGATACGCAGTATTTT. Its protein is CASRRGGAGFTDTQYF. The rearrangement uses TRBV5-8 and TRBJ2-3; the D gene is possibly TRBD2 (7 bases). Deletions cut 5 bases from V and 2 bases from J, with 18 bases between. Germline CDR1 SGHTS, CDR2 YDEGEE. This CDR3 has 16 amino acids. Using reference TRBV5-8 and TRBJ2-3 for the parts outside the CDR3, the full variable domain is EAGVTQSPTHLIKTRGQQATLRCSPISGHTSVYWYQQALGLGLQFLLWYDEGEERNRGNFPPRFSGRQFPNYSSELNVNALELEDSALYLCASRRGGAGFTDTQYFGPGTRLTVL.

This chain links TRBV11-3 with TRBJ2-7; 11 bases agree with TRBD1. The CDR3 consists of 15 residues. CDR1 is SGHNT, CDR2 YENEEA, per germline. V trimming: 3 bases; J trimming: 5 bases; junction bases outside the gene matches: 6. The CDR3 spells CASSLGQGDYHEQYF. The DNA for the CDR3 is TGTGCCAGCAGCTTGGGACAGGGGGACTACCACGAGCAGTACTTC.

The chain uses TRBV11-3 and TRBJ2-7; a weak D match, TRBD2 (6 bases). The V end lost 3 bases, the J end lost 7 bases, and 7 bases lay between the germline ends. Germline assignment: CDR1 SGHNT and CDR2 YENEEA. The CDR3 sequence is 11 residues long. CDR3 sequence (DNA): TGTGCCAGCAGCTTCGGGGGAGAGCAGTACTTC. Translation gives CASSFGGEQYF. Variable domain in full (rest from reference TRBV11-3 and TRBJ2-7): EAGVVQSPRYKIIEKKQPVAFWCNPISGHNTLYWYLQNLGQGPELLIRYENEEAVDDSQLPKDRFSAERLKGVDSTLKIQPAELGDSAVYLCASSFGGEQYFGPGTRLTVT.

The chain couples TRBV13 to TRBJ2-7; D remains ambiguous. V was pared by 3 bases and J by 2 bases, with 8 bases between. Germline V gene sequence: CDR1 PRHDT, CDR2 FYEKMQ (reference sequence). This CDR3 is 13 amino acids long. CDR3 loop: CASSFKHTYEQYF. CDR3 nucleotides: TGTGCCAGCAGCTTTAAGCATACCTACGAGCAGTACTTC. The whole variable domain, remainder taken from reference TRBV13 and TRBJ2-7, is AAGVIQSPRHLIKEKRETATLKCYPIPRHDTVYWYQQGPGQDPQFLISFYEKMQSDKGSIPDRFSAQQFSDYHSELNMSSLELGDSALYFCASSFKHTYEQYFGPGTRLTVT.

The rearrangement joins TRBV4-1 to TRBJ1-4; weak D call: TRBD1 (5 bases). V gave up 1 base and J gave up 0 bases, with 15 bases separating them. This CDR3 has 18 residues. Per the germline V gene, CDR1 is MGHRA and CDR2 is YSYEKL. Here the CDR3 reads CASSQVFPRQTTNEKLFF. The CDR3 DNA reads as TGCGCCAGCAGCCAAGTGTTTCCCAGACAGACAACTAATGAAAAACTGTTTTTT.

This clone was counted a single time. The V gene is TRBV6-5, the J gene TRBJ2-3; D not certain. The V and J ends lost 3 bases and 1 base respectively, with 14 bases between them. From germline, CDR1 is MNHEY and CDR2 SVGAGI. The CDR3 extends over 16 amino acids. CDR3 coding DNA: TGTGCCAGCAGTTATGTGAATCCCGGTCGCACAGATACGCAGTATTTT. Residues: CASSYVNPGRTDTQYF.

This chain connects TRBV6-5 to TRBJ2-1; TRBD2 matches 9 bases. The V gene end was trimmed by 2 bases and the J gene end by 5 bases; junction bases not matched to a gene: 1. The CDR3 runs 14 residues. In germline, CDR1 is MNHEY, CDR2 SVGAGI. In nucleotides, the CDR3 is TGTGCCAGCAGTTACGCGGGAGGGGACAATGAGCAGTTCTTC. Its translation: CASSYAGGDNEQFF.

This chain joins TRBV11-2 and TRBJ1-1, with 8 bases fitting TRBD1. The V gene end was trimmed by 4 bases and the J gene end by 3 bases; junction bases not matched to a gene: 4. The length of the CDR3 is 14 residues. Germline CDR1 is SGHAT and CDR2 is FQNNGV. CDR3 bases: TGTGCCAGCAGCTATGGACAGGGTTACACTGAAGCTTTCTTT. It yields the protein CASSYGQGYTEAFF.

The chain couples TRBV11-1 to TRBJ2-5; TRBD1 matches 8 bases. The V segment lost 4 bases and the J segment 0 bases; nucleotides outside the gene matches: 4. This CDR3 is 15 amino acids long. From germline, CDR1 is SGHAT and CDR2 FQDESV (reference sequence). The CDR3 loop reads CASSSTGVNQETQYF. CDR3 DNA: TGTGCCAGCAGCTCGACAGGGGTCAACCAAGAGACCCAGTACTTC.

This chain joins TRBV15 and TRBJ2-7, with 12 nucleotides matching TRBD1. Per the germline V gene, CDR1 is LNHNV and CDR2 is YYDKDF (reference sequence). Trimming at V came to 6 bases and at J to 6 bases, leaving 9 bases not matched to a gene. This CDR3 is built from 15 residues. CDR3: CATSSTGTGGGEQYF. CDR3 sequence (DNA): TGTGCCACCAGTTCCACCGGGACAGGGGGCGGCGAGCAGTACTTC.

V is TRBV5-5 and J is TRBJ1-2, with a possible D match to TRBD1 (5 bases). This CDR3 contains 14 residues. Trimming cost V 2 bases and J 1 base, with 9 bases left between them. The germline gives CDR1 SGHKS, CDR2 YYEKEE (reference sequence). The CDR3 sequence: CASSFSGNNYGYTF. CDR3 nucleotides: TGTGCCAGCAGCTTCTCAGGGAATAACTATGGCTACACCTTC. Supplemented by reference TRBV5-5 and TRBJ1-2, the full variable domain reads DAGVTQSPTHLIKTRGQQVTLRCSPISGHKSVSWYQQVLGQGPQFIFQYYEKEERGRGNFPDRFSARQFPNYSSELNVNALLLGDSALYLCASSFSGNNYGYTFGSGTRLTVV.

CDR3: CASSLGELSGNTIYF. CDR3 bases: TGTGCCAGCTCCCTCGGTGAACTCTCTGGAAACACCATATATTTT. This chain uses TRBV18 with TRBJ1-3; D not resolved. Germline CDR1 KGHSH, CDR2 LQKENI. Trimming stripped 6 bases from V and 0 bases from J, with 12 bases between. This CDR3 has 15 residues.

The gene calls are TRBV15 and TRBJ1-6, with TRBD1 as a possible D gene (6 bases). This CDR3 spans 18 amino acids. The V gene's germline CDR1 is LNHNV and CDR2 YYDKDF (reference sequence). Between the trimmed V and J ends, which lost 0 bases and 7 bases, there was a span of 19 bases. CDR3 protein: CATSREIGTKNENSPLHF. CDR3 nucleotide sequence: TGTGCCACCAGCAGAGAAATCGGGACAAAGAATGAGAATTCACCCCTCCACTTT.

The rearrangement joins TRBV14 to TRBJ2-7; a weak D match, TRBD2 (6 bases). Germline CDR1 SGHDN, CDR2 FVKESK. The CDR3 is 16 amino acids. V shed 4 bases and J shed 0 bases, with 16 bases lying between them. CDR3 nucleotide sequence: TGTGCCAGCAGCCCCGCGACTAGAATTGTCTCCTACGAGCAGTACTTC. Amino acids: CASSPATRIVSYEQYF.

The chain recombines TRBV6-5 with TRBJ1-4; D ambiguous. V lost 4 bases and J 3 bases, leaving 12 bases between the germline ends. Germline V lookup: CDR1 MNHEY, CDR2 SVGAGI. The CDR3 extends over 15 amino acids. CDR3 protein: CASSSRTAPNEKLFF. CDR3 bases: TGTGCCAGCAGTTCCAGAACAGCTCCTAATGAAAAACTGTTTTTT.

This chain joins TRBV13 and TRBJ1-1; D is unresolved. The length of the CDR3 is 15 residues. Trimming took off 5 bases at V and 2 bases at J, with 15 bases between the two ends. Per the germline V gene, CDR1 is PRHDT and CDR2 is FYEKMQ (reference sequence). The CDR3 nucleotides are TGTGCCAGCAGCGCCTTCGAGGGTCCAAACACTGAAGCTTTCTTT. Residues: CASSAFEGPNTEAFF.

The V and J genes are TRBV29-1 and TRBJ2-1; the match to TRBD2 covers 9 bases. V was clipped by 6 bases and J by 9 bases; unmatched bases: 9. Germline lookup yields CDR1 SQVTM and CDR2 ANQGSEA. The CDR3 has 13 residues. DNA for the CDR3: TGCAGCGTCGCTAGCGGGAAACTACGTGAGCAGTTCTTC. It is translated as CSVASGKLREQFF.

The rearrangement joins TRBV2 to TRBJ2-7, with D possibly being TRBD1 (6 bases). Germline CDR1 reads SNHLY; CDR2 reads FYNNEI. Trimming cost V 8 bases and J 0 bases, with 11 bases left between them. This CDR3 is built from 13 residues. In nucleotides, the CDR3 is TGTGCCAGCTGTCAGGGGTTCTCCTACGAGCAGTACTTC. This sequence encodes CASCQGFSYEQYF. Drawing the rest from reference TRBV2 and TRBJ2-7, the complete variable domain is EPEVTQTPSHQVTQMGQEVILRCVPISNHLYFYWYRQILGQKVEFLVSFYNNEISEKSEIFDDQFSVERPDGSNFTLKIRSTKLEDSAMYFCASCQGFSYEQYFGPGTRLTVT.

V gene TRBV7-6 combines with J gene TRBJ1-2; 7 bases align to TRBD1. This CDR3 has 17 residues. After removal of 5 bases from V and 4 bases from J, the junction contained 16 bases not matched to a gene. Germline-derived CDR1 and CDR2 are SGHVS and FNYEAQ. The CDR3 DNA reads as TGTGCCAGCAGCCCTAGAGGGGGCGGCCAGATCGTCTATGGCTACACCTTC. Protein: CASSPRGGGQIVYGYTF.

The V and J genes are TRBV5-6 and TRBJ2-2; D is unclear. Germline CDR1 SGHDT, CDR2 YYEEEE. The CDR3 runs 16 residues. Trimming took 2 bases from V and 4 from J, leaving 15 bases between them. In DNA form, the CDR3 reads TGTGCCAGCAGCTTTTACCCCGACCGGAGCACCGGGGAGCTGTTTTTT. Translation: CASSFYPDRSTGELFF.

J is TRBJ1-2 and V is TRBV30; D not certain. The CDR3 has 12 residues. CDR1 is GTSNPN and CDR2 is SVGIG in the germline V gene (reference sequence). Deletions cut 2 bases from V and 4 bases from J, with 8 bases between. The CDR3 nucleotides read TGTGCCTGGAGTTCGTTCCTCTATGGCTACACCTTC. Protein product: CAWSSFLYGYTF.

The chain recombines TRBV6-6 with TRBJ1-4, with TRBD1 identical over 7 bases. CDR3 length: 16 amino acids. V shed 5 bases, J shed 6 bases, and the junction held 12 bases outside the gene matches. The germline V gene has CDR1 MNHNY and CDR2 SVGAGI (reference sequence). For the CDR3, the DNA is TGTGCCAGCAGTACACAGGGGATTAGCGACTATGAAAAACTGTTTTTT. As protein: CASSTQGISDYEKLFF.